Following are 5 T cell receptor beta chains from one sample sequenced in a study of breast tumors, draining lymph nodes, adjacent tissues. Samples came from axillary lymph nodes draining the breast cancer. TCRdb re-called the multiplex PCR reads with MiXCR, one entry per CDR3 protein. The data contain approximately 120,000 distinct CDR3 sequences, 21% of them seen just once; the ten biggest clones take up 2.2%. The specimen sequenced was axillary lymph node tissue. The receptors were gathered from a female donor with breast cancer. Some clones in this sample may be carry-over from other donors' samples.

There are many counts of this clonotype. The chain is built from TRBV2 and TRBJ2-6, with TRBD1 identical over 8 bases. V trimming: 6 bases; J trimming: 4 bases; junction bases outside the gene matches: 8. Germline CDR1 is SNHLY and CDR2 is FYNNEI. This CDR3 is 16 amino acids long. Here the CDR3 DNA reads TGTGCCAGCAGCGTACAGGGGGTGCCGGGGGCCAACGTCCTGACTTTC. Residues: CASSVQGVPGANVLTF.

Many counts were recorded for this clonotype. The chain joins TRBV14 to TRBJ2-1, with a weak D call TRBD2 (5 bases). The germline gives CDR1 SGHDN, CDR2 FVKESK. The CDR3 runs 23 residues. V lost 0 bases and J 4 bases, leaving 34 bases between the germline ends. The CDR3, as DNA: TGTGCCAGCAGCCAAGATAGTTTTTTCGGGGAATCTCCAACTGGTATCGAGTACAATGAGCAGTTCTTC. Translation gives CASSQDSFFGESPTGIEYNEQFF. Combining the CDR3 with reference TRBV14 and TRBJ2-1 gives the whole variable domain EAGVTQFPSHSVIEKGQTVTLRCDPISGHDNLYWYRRVMGKEIKFLLHFVKESKQDESGMPNNRFLAERTGGTYSTLKVQPAELEDSGVYFCASSQDSFFGESPTGIEYNEQFFGPGTRLTVL.

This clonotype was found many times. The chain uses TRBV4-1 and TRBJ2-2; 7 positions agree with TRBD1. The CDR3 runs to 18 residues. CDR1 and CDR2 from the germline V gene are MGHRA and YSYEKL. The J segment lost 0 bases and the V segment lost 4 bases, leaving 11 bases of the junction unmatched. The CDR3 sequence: CASSLLDRIGANTGELFF. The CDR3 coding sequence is TGCGCCAGCAGCCTCCTGGACAGGATAGGAGCGAACACCGGGGAGCTGTTTTTT.

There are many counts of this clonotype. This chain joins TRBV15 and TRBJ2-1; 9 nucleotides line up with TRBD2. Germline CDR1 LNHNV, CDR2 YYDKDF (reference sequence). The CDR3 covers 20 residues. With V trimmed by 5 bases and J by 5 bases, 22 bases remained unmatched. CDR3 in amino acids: CATSSPVEKREVEGDNEQFF. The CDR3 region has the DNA TGTGCCACCAGCTCCCCGGTAGAAAAGCGGGAGGTTGAGGGTGACAATGAGCAGTTCTTC.

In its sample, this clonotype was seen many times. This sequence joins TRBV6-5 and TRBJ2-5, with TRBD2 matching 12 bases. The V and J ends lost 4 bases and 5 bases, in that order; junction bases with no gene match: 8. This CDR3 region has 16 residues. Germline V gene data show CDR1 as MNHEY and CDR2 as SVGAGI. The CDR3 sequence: CASSSQTSGSRETQYF. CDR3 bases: TGTGCCAGCAGTTCCCAGACTAGCGGGAGCAGGGAGACCCAGTACTTC.